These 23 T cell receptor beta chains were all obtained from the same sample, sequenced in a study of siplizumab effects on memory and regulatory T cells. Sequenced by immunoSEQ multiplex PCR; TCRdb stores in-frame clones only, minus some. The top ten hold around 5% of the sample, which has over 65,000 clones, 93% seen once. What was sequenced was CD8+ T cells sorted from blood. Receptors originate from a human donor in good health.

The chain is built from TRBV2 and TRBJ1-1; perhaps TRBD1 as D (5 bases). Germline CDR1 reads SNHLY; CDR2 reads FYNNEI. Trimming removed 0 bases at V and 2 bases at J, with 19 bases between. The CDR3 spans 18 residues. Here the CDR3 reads CASSEAVKEGSENTEAFF. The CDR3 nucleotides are TGTGCCAGCAGTGAAGCGGTGAAGGAGGGGTCAGAAAACACTGAAGCTTTCTTT. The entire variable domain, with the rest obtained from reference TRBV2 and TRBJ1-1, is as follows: EPEVTQTPSHQVTQMGQEVILRCVPISNHLYFYWYRQILGQKVEFLVSFYNNEISEKSEIFDDQFSVERPDGSNFTLKIRSTKLEDSAMYFCASSEAVKEGSENTEAFFGQGTRLTVV.

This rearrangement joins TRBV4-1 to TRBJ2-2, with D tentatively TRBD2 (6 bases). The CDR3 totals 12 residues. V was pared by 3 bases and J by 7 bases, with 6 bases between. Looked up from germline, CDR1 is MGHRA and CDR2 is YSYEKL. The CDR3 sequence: CASSQGGGELFF. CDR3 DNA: TGCGCCAGCAGCCAGGGGGGCGGGGAGCTGTTTTTT.

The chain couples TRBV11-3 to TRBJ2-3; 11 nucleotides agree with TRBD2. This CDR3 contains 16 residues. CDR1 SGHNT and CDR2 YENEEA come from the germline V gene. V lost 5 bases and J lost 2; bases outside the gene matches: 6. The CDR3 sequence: CASSERLAGLTDTQYF. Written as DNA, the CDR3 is TGTGCCAGCAGCGAGAGACTAGCGGGGCTCACAGATACGCAGTATTTT. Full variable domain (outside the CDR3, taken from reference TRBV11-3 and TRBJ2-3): EAGVVQSPRYKIIEKKQPVAFWCNPISGHNTLYWYLQNLGQGPELLIRYENEEAVDDSQLPKDRFSAERLKGVDSTLKIQPAELGDSAVYLCASSERLAGLTDTQYFGPGTRLTVL.

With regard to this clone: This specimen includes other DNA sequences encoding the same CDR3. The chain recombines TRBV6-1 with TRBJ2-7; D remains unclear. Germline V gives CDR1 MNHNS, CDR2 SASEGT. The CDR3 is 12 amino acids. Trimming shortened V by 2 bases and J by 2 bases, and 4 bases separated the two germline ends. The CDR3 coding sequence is TGTGCCAGCAGTGAAACGGCCTACGAGCAGTACTTC. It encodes CASSETAYEQYF.

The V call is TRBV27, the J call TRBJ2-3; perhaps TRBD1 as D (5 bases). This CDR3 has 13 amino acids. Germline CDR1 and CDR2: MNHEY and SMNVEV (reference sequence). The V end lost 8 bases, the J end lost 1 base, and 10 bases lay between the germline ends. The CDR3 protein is CASQTVGTDTQYF. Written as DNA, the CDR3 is TGTGCCAGCCAGACAGTGGGCACAGATACGCAGTATTTT.

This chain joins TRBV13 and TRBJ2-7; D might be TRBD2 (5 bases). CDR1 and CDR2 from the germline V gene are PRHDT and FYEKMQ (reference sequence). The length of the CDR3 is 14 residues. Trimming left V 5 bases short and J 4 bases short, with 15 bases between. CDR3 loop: CASSLGLAEYEQYF. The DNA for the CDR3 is TGTGCCAGCAGCCTCGGACTGGCAGAGTACGAGCAGTACTTC.

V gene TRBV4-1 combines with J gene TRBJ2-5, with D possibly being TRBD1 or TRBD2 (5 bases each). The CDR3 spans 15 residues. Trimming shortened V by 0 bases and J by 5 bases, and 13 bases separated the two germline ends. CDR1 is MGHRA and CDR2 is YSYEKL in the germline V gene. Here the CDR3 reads CASSQEGEGAETQYF. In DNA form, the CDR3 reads TGCGCCAGCAGCCAAGAGGGAGAAGGGGCGGAGACCCAGTACTTC.

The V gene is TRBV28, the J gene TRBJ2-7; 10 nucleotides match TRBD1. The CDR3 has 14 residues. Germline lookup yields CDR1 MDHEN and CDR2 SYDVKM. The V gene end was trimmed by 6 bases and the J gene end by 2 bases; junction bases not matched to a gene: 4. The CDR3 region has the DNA TGTGCCAGCAGCACAGGACAGGGGGCCTACGAGCAGTACTTC. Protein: CASSTGQGAYEQYF. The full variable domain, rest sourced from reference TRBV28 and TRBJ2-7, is DVKVTQSSRYLVKRTGEKVFLECVQDMDHENMFWYRQDPGLGLRLIYFSYDVKMKEKGDIPEGYSVSREKKERFSLILESASTNQTSMYLCASSTGQGAYEQYFGPGTRLTVT.

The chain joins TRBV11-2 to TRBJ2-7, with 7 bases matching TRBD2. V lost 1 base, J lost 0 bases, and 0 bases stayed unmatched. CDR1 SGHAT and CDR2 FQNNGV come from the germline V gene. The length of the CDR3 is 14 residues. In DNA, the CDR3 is TGTGCCAGCAGCTTAGGGACTAGCTCCTACGAGCAGTACTTC. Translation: CASSLGTSSYEQYF.

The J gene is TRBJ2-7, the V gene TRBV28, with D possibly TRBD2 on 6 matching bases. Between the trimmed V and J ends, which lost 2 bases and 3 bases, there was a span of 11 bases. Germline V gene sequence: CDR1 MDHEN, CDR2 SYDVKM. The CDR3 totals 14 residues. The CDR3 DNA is TGTGCCAGCAGTTTACAACTAGCTTACTACGAGCAGTACTTC. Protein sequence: CASSLQLAYYEQYF.

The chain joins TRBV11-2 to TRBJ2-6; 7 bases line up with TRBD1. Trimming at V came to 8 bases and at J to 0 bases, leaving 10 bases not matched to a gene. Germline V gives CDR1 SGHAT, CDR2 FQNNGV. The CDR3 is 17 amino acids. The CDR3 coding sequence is TGTGCCAGCCCGTCCAGGACAGGCCACTCTGGGGCCAACGTCCTGACTTTC. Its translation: CASPSRTGHSGANVLTF.

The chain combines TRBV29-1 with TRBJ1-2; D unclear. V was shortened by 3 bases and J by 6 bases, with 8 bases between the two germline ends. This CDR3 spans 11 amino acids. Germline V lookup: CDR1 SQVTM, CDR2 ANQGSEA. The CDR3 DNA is TGCAGCGTTGATATGGGAGATGGCTACACCTTC. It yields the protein CSVDMGDGYTF.

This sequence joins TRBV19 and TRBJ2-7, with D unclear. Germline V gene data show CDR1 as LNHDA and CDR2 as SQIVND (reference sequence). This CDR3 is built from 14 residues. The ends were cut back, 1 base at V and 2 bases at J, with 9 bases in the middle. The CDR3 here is CASSIVKGAYEQYF. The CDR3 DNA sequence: TGTGCCAGTAGTATAGTAAAGGGCGCCTACGAGCAGTACTTC.

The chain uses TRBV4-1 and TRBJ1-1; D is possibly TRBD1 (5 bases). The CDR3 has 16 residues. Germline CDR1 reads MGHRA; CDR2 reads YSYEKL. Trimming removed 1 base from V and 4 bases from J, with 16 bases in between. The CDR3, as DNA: TGCGCCAGCAGCCAAGCATACGGGACCCAGGGCACTGAAGCTTTCTTT. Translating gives CASSQAYGTQGTEAFF.

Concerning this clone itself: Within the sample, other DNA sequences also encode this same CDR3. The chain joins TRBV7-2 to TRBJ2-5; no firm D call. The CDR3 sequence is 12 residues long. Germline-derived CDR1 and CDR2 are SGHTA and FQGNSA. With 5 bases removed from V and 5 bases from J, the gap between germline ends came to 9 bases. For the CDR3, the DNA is TGTGCCAGCAGCCCTGCCGGGGAGACCCAGTACTTC. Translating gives CASSPAGETQYF.

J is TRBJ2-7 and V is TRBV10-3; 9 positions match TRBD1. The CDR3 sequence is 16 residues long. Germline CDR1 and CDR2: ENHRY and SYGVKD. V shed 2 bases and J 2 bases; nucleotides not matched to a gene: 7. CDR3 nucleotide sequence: TGTGCCATCAGTGAGGGTGGGGACAGGGTAACCTACGAGCAGTACTTC. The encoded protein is CAISEGGDRVTYEQYF.

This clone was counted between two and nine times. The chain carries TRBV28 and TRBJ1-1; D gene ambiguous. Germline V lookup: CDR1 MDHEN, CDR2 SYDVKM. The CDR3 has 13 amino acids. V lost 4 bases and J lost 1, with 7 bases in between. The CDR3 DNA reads TGTGCCAGCAGTTCTTTGGAGAACACTGAAGCTTTCTTT. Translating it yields CASSSLENTEAFF.

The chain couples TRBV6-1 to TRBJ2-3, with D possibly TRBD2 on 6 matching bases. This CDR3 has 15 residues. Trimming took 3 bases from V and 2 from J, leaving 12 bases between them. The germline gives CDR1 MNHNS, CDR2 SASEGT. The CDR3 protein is CASSDSPGATDTQYF. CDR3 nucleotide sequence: TGTGCCAGCAGTGATTCCCCGGGAGCCACAGATACGCAGTATTTT.

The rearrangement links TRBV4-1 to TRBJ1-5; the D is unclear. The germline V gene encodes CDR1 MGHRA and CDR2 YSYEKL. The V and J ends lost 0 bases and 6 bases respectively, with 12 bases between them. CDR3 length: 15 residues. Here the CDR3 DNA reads TGCGCCAGCAGCCAAGATCATTCGGGAATTCAGCCCCAGCATTTT. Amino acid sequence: CASSQDHSGIQPQHF.

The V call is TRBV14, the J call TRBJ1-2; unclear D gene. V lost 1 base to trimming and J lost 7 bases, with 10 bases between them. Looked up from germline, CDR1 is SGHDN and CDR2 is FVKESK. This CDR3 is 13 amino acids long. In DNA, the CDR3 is TGTGCCAGCAGCCAAGCTGGGATCCGTGGCTACACCTTC. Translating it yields CASSQAGIRGYTF.

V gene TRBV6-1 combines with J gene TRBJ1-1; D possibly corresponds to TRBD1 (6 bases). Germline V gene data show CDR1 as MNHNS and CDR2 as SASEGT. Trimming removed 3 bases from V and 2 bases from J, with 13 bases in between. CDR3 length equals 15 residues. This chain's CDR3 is CASSEWGGSNTEAFF. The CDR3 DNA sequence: TGTGCCAGCAGTGAGTGGGGGGGCAGTAACACTGAAGCTTTCTTT.

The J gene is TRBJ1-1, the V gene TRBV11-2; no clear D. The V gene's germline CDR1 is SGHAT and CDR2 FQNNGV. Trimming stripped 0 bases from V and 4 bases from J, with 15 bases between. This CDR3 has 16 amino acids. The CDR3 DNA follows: TGTGCCAGCAGCTTAGATGGCCCGGGGTGGGGCACTGAAGCTTTCTTT. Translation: CASSLDGPGWGTEAFF.

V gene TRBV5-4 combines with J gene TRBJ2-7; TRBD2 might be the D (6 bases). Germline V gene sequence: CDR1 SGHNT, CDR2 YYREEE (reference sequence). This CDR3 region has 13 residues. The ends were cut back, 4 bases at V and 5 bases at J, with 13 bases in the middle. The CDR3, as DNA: TGTGCCAGCAGCCCATGGGACTGGAACGAGCAGTACTTC. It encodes CASSPWDWNEQYF.